This entry describes one T cell receptor (beta chain). The PCR employed 60 Vbeta primers together with 13 Jbeta primers. Only in-frame clones appear in the TCRdb table, and some are missing; sequencing was by immunoSEQ multiplex PCR. The sample has approximately 97,000 clones, approximately 72% seen once; the top ten hold roughly 4.3%. From germline, CDR1 is MGHDK and CDR2 SYGVNS. The J segment lost 1 base and the V segment lost 7 bases, leaving 3 bases of the junction unmatched. This CDR3 is built from 13 residues. This specimen belongs to a study of cytomegalovirus exposure and HLA in healthy donors.

The chain carries TRBV25-1 and TRBJ2-5, with 7 bases lining up with TRBD1. The sample taken for sequencing was PBMCs. This clonotype was sampled from a woman aged 40 to 50 in good health and CMV-seropositive. The CDR3 DNA sequence: TGTGCCAGCACGACAGGGCCCCAAGAGACCCAGTACTTC. Amino acids: CASTTGPQETQYF.